This TCR beta chain was profiled in a study of T cells in narcolepsy (dated by TCRdb to about 2018). Describing the broader study: Patients with narcolepsy type 1 or type 2 (NT1, NT2) were enrolled in the study together with healthy control donors. Autoreactive T cells targeting hypocretin neuron self-antigens (hypocretin, TRIB2) were sought in narcolepsy patients, and TCR Vbeta sequencing was used to track clonotypes in blood and CSF. Summary of the overall study and its limitations: Plots that compared CSF and blood CD4+ T cell clonotypes from the same patient highlighted HCRT-specific and TRIB2-specific autoreactive clonotypes. According to the report, autoreactive clonotypes were detected serially in the blood of the same patients and of different patients, but not in healthy controls.

Memory CD8+ T cells were sorted ex vivo from patient blood for TCR Vbeta sequencing and comparison with CSF CD8+ T cells. The method behind the library was the immunoSEQ multiplex PCR assay. The table was pulled from immuneACCESS by TCRdb, which kept in-frame rearrangements only. Such tables lose some clones; where checked, under half of the loss comes from unresolved V genes, and the rest has no known cause. The sample table shows around 17,000 clones, and over 60% are seen once. More than 13% of the sample comes from the top ten. As regards this clone: This receptor's antigen is unknown. There are no base qualities to consult, and no much larger clone falls within one base.

Trimmed from V: 4 bases; trimmed from J: 0 bases; junction bases lacking a gene match: 5. The germline V gene gives CDR1 as SGHVS and CDR2 as FQNEAQ. The CDR3 holds 17 amino acids from the cysteine to the phenylalanine. Just CDR3 DNA is preserved here, 51 bases in frame from base 1. The TCR originated in a human donor with narcolepsy. Recombination connected TRBV7-8 to TRBJ2-2; 10 of the junction bases match TRBD1. The sample comprised CD45RA- memory CD8+ T cells from PBMCs. In light of the paper, this sample's cell subset or site label describes: memory T cells sorted ex vivo from peripheral blood. The CDR3 sequence is CASSSPDRGPNTGELFF. The bases are TGTGCCAGCAGCTCCCCCGACAGGGGGCCGAACACCGGGGAGCTGTTTTTT. The reference TRBV7-8 and TRBJ2-2 proteins fill in what lies around the CDR3, so the full variable domain reads GAGVSQSPRYKVAKRGQDVALRCDPISGHVSLFWYQQALGQGPEFLTYFQNEAQLDKSGLPSDRFFAERPEGSVSTLKIQRTQQEDSAVYLCASSSPDRGPNTGELFFGEGSRLTVL.